This T cell receptor beta chain was documented in a study of T cell repertoires in cytomegalovirus infection. Study overall: As its CMV epitopes, the study selected recently identified HLA-C-restricted and well-studied HLA-B-restricted targets. Public TCR beta signatures were indicative of both CMV infection and a matching HLA type. Findings and caveats of the study: CMV-specific TCR beta clonotypes restricted by HLA-C were the ones dominating the ex vivo response.

TCRdb analysed the reads with MiXCR anew, one entry per CDR3 protein. This sample carries around 430,000 distinct CDR3 sequences, roughly 42% of them seen once, and the ten largest clones take around 44%. Notes on this clonotype: The antigen is undetermined.

The sample in question was cultured PBMCs, obtained from culture after CMV antigen stimulation. This receptor was obtained from a human donor in good health (CMV status not recorded). Some clones in this sample may be carry-over from other donors' samples.

The CDR3 region is CASSPWTRRETQYF. The DNA for the CDR3 is TGTGCCAGCTCACCCTGGACTAGGAGGGAGACCCAGTACTTC. The chain couples TRBV18 to TRBJ2-5; TRBD2 matches 7 bases. This CDR3 has 14 residues. J lost 5 bases, V lost 3 bases, and 6 bases had no gene match. Germline V gene sequence: CDR1 KGHSH, CDR2 LQKENI.